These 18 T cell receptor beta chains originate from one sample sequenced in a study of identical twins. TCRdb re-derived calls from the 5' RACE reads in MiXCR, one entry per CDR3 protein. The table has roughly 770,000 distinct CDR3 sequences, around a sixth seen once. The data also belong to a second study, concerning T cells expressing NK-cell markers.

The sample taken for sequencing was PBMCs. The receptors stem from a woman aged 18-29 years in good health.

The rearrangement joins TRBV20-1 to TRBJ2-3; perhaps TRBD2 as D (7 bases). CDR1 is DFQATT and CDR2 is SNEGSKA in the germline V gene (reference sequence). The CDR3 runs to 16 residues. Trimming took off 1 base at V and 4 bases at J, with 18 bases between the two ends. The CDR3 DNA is TGCAGTGCTAGAGGGGGTTGGGGGGGCCCCTCAGATACGCAGTATTTT. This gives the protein CSARGGWGGPSDTQYF.

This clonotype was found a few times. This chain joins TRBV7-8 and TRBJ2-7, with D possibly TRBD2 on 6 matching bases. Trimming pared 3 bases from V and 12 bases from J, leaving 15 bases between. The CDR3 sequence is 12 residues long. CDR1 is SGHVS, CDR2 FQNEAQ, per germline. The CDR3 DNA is TGTGCCAGCAGCTTTCACGGAGGGAGACTGTACTTC. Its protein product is CASSFHGGRLYF.

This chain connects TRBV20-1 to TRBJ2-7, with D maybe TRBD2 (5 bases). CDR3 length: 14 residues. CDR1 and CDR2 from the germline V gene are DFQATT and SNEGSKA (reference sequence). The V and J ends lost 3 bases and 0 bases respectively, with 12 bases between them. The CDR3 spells CSARSGESSYEQYF. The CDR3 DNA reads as TGCAGTGCTAGGAGTGGGGAGAGCTCCTACGAGCAGTACTTC.

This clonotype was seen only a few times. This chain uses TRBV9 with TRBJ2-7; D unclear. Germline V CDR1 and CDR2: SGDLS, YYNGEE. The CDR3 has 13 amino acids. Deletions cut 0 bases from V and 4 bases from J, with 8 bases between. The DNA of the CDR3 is TGTGCCAGCAGCGTAGGGGCAGAGTACGAGCAGTACTTC. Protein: CASSVGAEYEQYF.

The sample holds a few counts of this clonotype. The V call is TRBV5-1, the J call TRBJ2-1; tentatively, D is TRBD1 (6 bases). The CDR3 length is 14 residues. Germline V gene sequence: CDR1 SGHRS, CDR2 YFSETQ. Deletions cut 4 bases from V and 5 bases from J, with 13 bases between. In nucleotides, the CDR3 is TGCGCCAGCAGCCTTATCCAGGGGAACAATGAGCAGTTCTTC. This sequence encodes CASSLIQGNNEQFF.

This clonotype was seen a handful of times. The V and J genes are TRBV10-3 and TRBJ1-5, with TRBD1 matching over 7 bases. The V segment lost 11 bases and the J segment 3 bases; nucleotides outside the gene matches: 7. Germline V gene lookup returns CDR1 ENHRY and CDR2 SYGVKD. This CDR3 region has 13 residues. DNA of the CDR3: TGTGCCCATCAGGGGACAGTCAATCAGCCCCAGCATTTT. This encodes CAHQGTVNQPQHF.

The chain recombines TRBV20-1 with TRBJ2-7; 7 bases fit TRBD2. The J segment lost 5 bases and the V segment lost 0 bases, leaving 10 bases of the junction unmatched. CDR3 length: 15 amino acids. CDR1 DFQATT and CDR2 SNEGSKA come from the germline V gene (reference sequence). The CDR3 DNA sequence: TGCAGTGCTAGAGATAGGAGACTAGCTCTCGACGAGCAGTACTTC. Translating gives CSARDRRLALDEQYF.

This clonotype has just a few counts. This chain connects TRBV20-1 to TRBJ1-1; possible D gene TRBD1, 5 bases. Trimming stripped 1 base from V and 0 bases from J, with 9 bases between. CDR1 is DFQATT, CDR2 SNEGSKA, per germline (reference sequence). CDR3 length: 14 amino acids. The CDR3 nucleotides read TGCAGTGCTAGAGTACGGGGGATGAACACTGAAGCTTTCTTT. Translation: CSARVRGMNTEAFF.

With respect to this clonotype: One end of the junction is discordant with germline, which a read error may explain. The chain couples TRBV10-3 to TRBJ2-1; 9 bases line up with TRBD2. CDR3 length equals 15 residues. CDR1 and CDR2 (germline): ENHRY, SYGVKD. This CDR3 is CAINEGLAGNNEQFF. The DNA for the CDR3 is TGTGCCATCAATGAGGGGCTAGCGGGAAACAATGAGCAGTTCTTC.

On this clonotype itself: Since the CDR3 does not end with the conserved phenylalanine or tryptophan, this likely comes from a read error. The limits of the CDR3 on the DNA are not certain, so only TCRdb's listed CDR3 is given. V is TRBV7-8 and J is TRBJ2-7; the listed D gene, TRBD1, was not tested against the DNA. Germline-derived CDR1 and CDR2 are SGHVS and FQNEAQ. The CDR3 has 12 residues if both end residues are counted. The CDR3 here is CASSLFWGSIDL.

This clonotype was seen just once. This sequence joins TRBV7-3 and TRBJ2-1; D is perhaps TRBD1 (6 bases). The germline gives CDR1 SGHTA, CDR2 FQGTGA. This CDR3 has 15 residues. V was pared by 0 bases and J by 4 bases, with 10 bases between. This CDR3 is CASSLTGGTYNEQFF. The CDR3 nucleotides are TGTGCCAGCAGCTTAACGGGTGGGACATACAATGAGCAGTTCTTC.

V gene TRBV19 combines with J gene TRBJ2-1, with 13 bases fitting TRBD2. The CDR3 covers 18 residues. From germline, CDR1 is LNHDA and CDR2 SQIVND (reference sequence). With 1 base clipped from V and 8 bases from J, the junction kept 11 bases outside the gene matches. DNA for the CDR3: TGTGCCAGTAGTATAGGAAGTCTCGGACTAGCGGGAGTGGATGAGCAGTTCTTC. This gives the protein CASSIGSLGLAGVDEQFF.

CDR3 DNA sequence: TGTGCCAGCAGTTTCAGCGGACAGGGAAATGGCTACACCTTC. This codes for CASSFSGQGNGYTF. The chain links TRBV6-5 to TRBJ1-2, with 8 nucleotides matching TRBD1. V lost 4 bases and J lost 6; bases outside the gene matches: 7. The CDR3 length is 14 residues. The germline gives CDR1 MNHEY, CDR2 SVGAGI.

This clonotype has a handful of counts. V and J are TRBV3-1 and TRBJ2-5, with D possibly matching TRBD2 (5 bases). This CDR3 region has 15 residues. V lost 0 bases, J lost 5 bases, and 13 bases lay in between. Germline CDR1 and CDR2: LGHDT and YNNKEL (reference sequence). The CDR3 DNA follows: TGTGCCAGCAGCCAAGACGTCATTAGCGCGGAGACCCAGTACTTC. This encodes CASSQDVISAETQYF.

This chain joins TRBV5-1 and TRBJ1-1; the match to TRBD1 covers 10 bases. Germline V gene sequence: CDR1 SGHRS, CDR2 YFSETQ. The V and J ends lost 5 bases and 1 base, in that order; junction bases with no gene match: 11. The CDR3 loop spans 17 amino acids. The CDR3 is CASSKPTGGEGNTEAFF. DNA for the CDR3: TGCGCCAGCAGTAAACCGACAGGGGGCGAAGGGAACACTGAAGCTTTCTTT.

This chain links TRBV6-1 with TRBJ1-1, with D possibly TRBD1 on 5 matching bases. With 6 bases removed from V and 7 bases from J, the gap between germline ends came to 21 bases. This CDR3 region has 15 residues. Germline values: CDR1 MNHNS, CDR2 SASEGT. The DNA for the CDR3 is TGTGCCAGCAGCCGAAACCGGGGGACGGCGGATGAAGCTTTCTTT. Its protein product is CASSRNRGTADEAFF.

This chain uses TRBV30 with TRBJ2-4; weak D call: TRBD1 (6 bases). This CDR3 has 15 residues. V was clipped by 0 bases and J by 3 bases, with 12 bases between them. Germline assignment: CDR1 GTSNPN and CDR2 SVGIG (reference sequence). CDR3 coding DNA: TGTGCCTGGAGTGTAGTATTGACAGGCAAAAACATTCAGTACTTC. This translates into CAWSVVLTGKNIQYF.

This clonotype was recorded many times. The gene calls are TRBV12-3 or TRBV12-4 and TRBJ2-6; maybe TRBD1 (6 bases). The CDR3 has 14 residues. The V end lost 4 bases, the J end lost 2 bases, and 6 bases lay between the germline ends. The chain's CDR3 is CASSSGAGANVLTF. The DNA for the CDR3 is TGTGCCAGCAGTTCAGGGGCTGGGGCCAACGTCCTGACTTTC.